A selection of T cell receptor beta chains follows, all from one sample in a study of shared clonotypes between healthy human individuals. Using immunoSEQ multiplex PCR, the repertoire was profiled, and TCRdb retains in-frame clones only, with some absent. The sample records more than 2 million clones, over 85% being singletons. Sequenced sample: naive CD4+ T cells sorted from blood. The receptors were sampled from a man younger than 30 in good health. CDR3s include the opening cysteine and the closing phenylalanine or tryptophan. A D gene is named only where the DNA matches it firmly. A clone size is listed for some rows: how often the clone was seen (once, few, many), or a class if it is expanded.

>-|once|TRBV5-1|TRBJ2-7
TGCGCCAGCAGCTTGGAAGGGTCCTCCTACGAGCAGTACTTC
CASSLEGSSYEQYF
>TRBD1|-|TRBV7-3|TRBJ2-5
TGTGCCAGCAGCTGGGACAGAGGAGAGACCCAGTACTTC
CASSWDRGETQYF
>-|-|TRBV19|TRBJ1-5
TGTGCCAGTAGTGAGGTTAGCAATCAGCCCCAGCATTTT
CASSEVSNQPQHF
>TRBD2|-|TRBV7-2|TRBJ2-1
TGTGCCAGCAGCGTGACTAGCGGGGGCTACAATGAGCAGTTCTTC
CASSVTSGGYNEQFF
>TRBD1|-|TRBV6-6|TRBJ1-5
TGTGCCAGCAGCCGACCAGGGGGCACGCAGCCCCAGCATTTT
CASSRPGGTQPQHF
>-|once|TRBV4-1|TRBJ1-6
TGCGCCAGCAGCCAAGATAGGACAACCTATAATTCACCCCTCCACTTT
CASSQDRTTYNSPLHF
>-|-|TRBV6-6|TRBJ2-3
TGTGCCAGCACAACGGGACAATACCGCACAGATACGCAGTATTTT
CASTTGQYRTDTQYF
>-|-|TRBV10-2|TRBJ1-2
TGCGCCAGCAGACCCGGCTGGGGCATTGGGAACTATGGCTACACCTTC
CASRPGWGIGNYGYTF
>-|once|TRBV6-1|TRBJ1-1
TGTGCCAGCAGTGAAGGATGGAACACTGAAGCTTTCTTT
CASSEGWNTEAFF
>-|-|TRBV6-5|TRBJ1-4
TGTGCCAGCACCAGGACCCTTGGGACTGAAAAACTGTTTTTT
CASTRTLGTEKLFF
>-|-|TRBV14|TRBJ1-2
TGTGCCAGCGGCAACTATGGCTACACCTTC
CASGNYGYTF
>-|-|TRBV27|TRBJ1-1
TGTGCCAGCGGCGCTTTGGGGGCCCAATCTAAAGCTTTCTTT
CASGALGAQSKAFF
>-|-|TRBV27|TRBJ2-7
TGTGCCAGCAGTTCTGGGGGACTGGCATCTTACGAGCAGTACTTC
CASSSGGLASYEQYF
>TRBD2|-|TRBV23-1|TRBJ2-1
TGCGCCAGCAGCCGGACTAGCGGGTGGGACAATGAGCAGTTCTTC
CASSRTSGWDNEQFF
>TRBD2|-|TRBV11-2|TRBJ2-1
TGTGCCAGCAGCCCAGGACTAGCGGGGTACAATGAGCAGTTCTTC
CASSPGLAGYNEQFF
>-|-|TRBV5-4|TRBJ1-2
TGTGCCAGCAGCTTGGGAGACAGATCCCGCTATGGCTACACCTTC
CASSLGDRSRYGYTF
>TRBD1|-|TRBV10-1|TRBJ2-7
TGCGCCAGCAGTTCCGGGACAGCCGTCTACGAGCAGTACTTC
CASSSGTAVYEQYF
>-|-|TRBV10-3|TRBJ2-5
TGTGCCATCAGTGAGCCGACATTCCAAGAGACCCAGTACTTC
CAISEPTFQETQYF
>-|-|TRBV6-5|TRBJ1-2
TGTGCCAGCGGTTACCCTGTAGGTGGCTACACCTTC
CASGYPVGGYTF
>TRBD2|-|TRBV28|TRBJ2-1
TGTGCCAGTCGTAGCGGGGGAGCTATTACCTACAATGAGCAGTTCTTC
CASRSGGAITYNEQFF
>TRBD1|once|TRBV4-1|TRBJ1-5
TGCGCCAGCAGCCCGGGACAGGGGGCAAATCAGCCCCAGCATTTT
CASSPGQGANQPQHF
>-|-|TRBV11-2|TRBJ1-1
TGTGCCAGCACCGCCAGGGGAAACACTGAAGCTTTCTTT
CASTARGNTEAFF
>-|-|TRBV11-3|TRBJ2-7
TGTGCCAGCAGCTTACAGGGGGGAGACTACGAGCAGTACTTC
CASSLQGGDYEQYF